This entry describes one T cell receptor beta chain. This sample is part of a study of blood T cell repertoires in COVID-19. Study context: Spain, Italy and the United States supplied samples that represented acute and convalescent COVID-19. Sources were T cells, B-cell-depleted T cells, or PBMCs; the material itself was cDNA or gDNA.

Germline values: CDR1 MNHEY, CDR2 SVGAGI. V lost 0 bases and J lost 8; bases outside the gene matches: 10. This CDR3 has 16 residues. Original handling: Scientists estimated how many nucleated cells there were by amplifying reference gene primers. Some clones are missing from TCRdb's copy, which holds only in-frame ones; the method was immunoSEQ multiplex PCR. Clonal size and the V and J genes are those of that table, whereas D and trimming came from the DNA. The sample has more than 200,000 clones; 75% to 90% are singletons. Sequencing used peripheral blood. The chain links TRBV6-5 to TRBJ1-2; 9 nucleotides line up with TRBD1. This TCR was recovered from a man aged 35 to 55 with acute or convalescent COVID-19. The CDR3 here is CASSYSLVGQGQGYTF. The DNA for the CDR3 is TGTGCCAGCAGTTACTCCTTGGTGGGACAGGGACAAGGCTACACCTTC.